This T cell receptor (beta chain) comes out of a study of blood T cell repertoires in COVID-19. Study-wide context: Nucleic acid was either cDNA or gDNA, and it came from T cells, B-cell-depleted T cells, or PBMCs.

With 5 bases removed from V and 6 bases from J, the gap between germline ends came to 9 bases. Germline loops: CDR1 SQVTM, CDR2 ANQGSEA. The CDR3 runs to 11 residues. Authors' analysis steps: Amplifying reference gene primers gave estimates of nucleated cell counts. Sequencing used immunoSEQ multiplex PCR; TCRdb keeps in-frame clones, though not all of them. V, J and clone size are taken as reported in that table, and D and trimming were inferred from the DNA itself. The table includes about 100,000 clones, approximately 90% detected once. This receptor was taken from a man aged 55 to 70 with acute or convalescent COVID-19. The sequenced material came from peripheral blood. V and J are TRBV29-1 and TRBJ2-3; D unresolved. This chain's CDR3 is CSVRHPDTQYF. The CDR3, as DNA: TGCAGCGTTCGACACCCGGATACGCAGTATTTT.